Following are 19 T cell receptor beta chains from one sample sequenced in a study of human T cells and chemical hapten exposure. Time point meaning: pre-sensitization, week 0. Treatment specified: therapeutic diphenylcyclopropenone sensitization with weekly scalp DPC. Total RNA extraction was carried out from unfractionated whole blood. MiXCR, run by TCRdb on the RACE reads, gives a single entry per CDR3 protein. The table has approximately 50,000 distinct CDR3 sequences, 9.6% seen once. Source: whole blood, taken in connection with sensitization to the hapten diphenylcyclopropenone (DPC). These receptors came from a young woman with alopecia areata. Some clones in this sample may be carry-over from other donors' samples.

A few counts support this clonotype. The chain employs TRBV18 and TRBJ1-6; D gene unclear. Germline V CDR1 and CDR2: KGHSH, LQKENI. There are 15 residues in the CDR3. Trimming shortened V by 3 bases and J by 5 bases, and 11 bases separated the two germline ends. The CDR3 nucleotides read TGTGCCAGCTCACCTCCGAGCCCCAATAATTCACCCCTCCACTTT. Residues: CASSPPSPNNSPLHF.

This clonotype has a count of ten or more. The chain employs TRBV10-3 and TRBJ2-3, with D possibly TRBD2 on 5 matching bases. V was shortened by 8 bases and J by 6 bases, with 12 bases between the two germline ends. CDR1 and CDR2 from the germline V gene are ENHRY and SYGVKD. The CDR3 is 12 residues long. CDR3: CAIRGLEDTQYF. The DNA of the CDR3 is TGTGCCATCCGGGGTTTAGAGGATACGCAGTATTTT.

This clonotype was seen only a few times. This chain connects TRBV9 to TRBJ2-3; 8 bases map to TRBD2. The CDR3 is 18 amino acids. J lost 6 bases, V lost 3 bases, and 18 bases had no gene match. The germline V gene encodes CDR1 SGDLS and CDR2 YYNGEE. The CDR3: CASSGGLGGGPRGDTQYF. In DNA form, the CDR3 reads TGTGCCAGCAGCGGAGGCCTCGGCGGGGGGCCCCGAGGTGATACGCAGTATTTT.

This rearrangement joins TRBV7-2 to TRBJ2-7; D not certain. The germline gives CDR1 SGHTA, CDR2 FQGNSA. The germline V and J ends were trimmed by 2 bases and 8 bases, with 13 bases remaining between them. There are 13 residues in the CDR3. The CDR3 spells CASSLFGPPQQYF. The DNA for the CDR3 is TGTGCCAGCAGCTTATTTGGGCCCCCACAGCAGTACTTC.

This clonotype was counted at least ten times. This chain connects TRBV6-1 to TRBJ2-7; 7 bases are a match to TRBD1. Unmatched junction bases numbered 7, after V lost 8 bases and J lost 0 bases. Germline lookup yields CDR1 MNHNS and CDR2 SASEGT. CDR3 length equals 14 residues. The CDR3 is CASSPQGNSYEQYF. CDR3 DNA sequence: TGTGCCAGCTCCCCACAGGGGAACTCCTACGAGCAGTACTTC.

The chain couples TRBV6-2 or TRBV6-3 to TRBJ2-3; no definite D call. Germline V gene sequence: CDR1 MNHEY, CDR2 SVGEGT. The length of the CDR3 is 16 residues. Trimming took 2 bases from V and 3 from J, leaving 15 bases between them. The CDR3 loop is CASSYEWVRTTDTQYF. The DNA for the CDR3 is TGTGCCAGCAGTTACGAGTGGGTCCGCACGACAGATACGCAGTATTTT.

The V call is TRBV20-1, the J call TRBJ2-7, with 11 bases lining up with TRBD2. V shed 3 bases and J 2 bases; nucleotides not matched to a gene: 6. Germline V gene sequence: CDR1 DFQATT, CDR2 SNEGSKA (reference sequence). The CDR3 is made up of 15 amino acids. CDR3 coding DNA: TGCAGTGCTAGCCTAACTAGCGGGGGTACCTACGAGCAGTACTTC. As protein: CSASLTSGGTYEQYF.

This clonotype was detected only a few times. This rearrangement joins TRBV11-2 to TRBJ2-5; perhaps TRBD1 as D (5 bases). The germline V gene has CDR1 SGHAT and CDR2 FQNNGV. V shed 4 bases and J shed 6 bases, with 18 bases lying between them. The CDR3 sequence is 15 residues long. For the CDR3, the DNA is TGTGCCAGCAGCTCCTCCACTGACAGAGAGCAGACCCAGTACTTC. As protein: CASSSSTDREQTQYF.

This clonotype was observed at least ten times. The chain recombines TRBV20-1 with TRBJ2-7; the match to TRBD1 covers 9 bases. V lost 0 bases, J lost 2 bases, and 2 bases stayed unmatched. The CDR3 runs to 14 residues. Germline V gene data show CDR1 as DFQATT and CDR2 as SNEGSKA (reference sequence). The DNA of the CDR3 is TGCAGTGCTAGAGAGGGACAGGGCACCTACGAGCAGTACTTC. Translating gives CSAREGQGTYEQYF.

This chain links TRBV12-3 or TRBV12-4 with TRBJ2-3; D may correspond to TRBD1 or TRBD2 (5 bases each). V lost 6 bases and J 4 bases, leaving 14 bases between the germline ends. This CDR3 spans 14 amino acids. The DNA of the CDR3 is TGTGCCAGCAGCGGGTCCCGGGGCGCAGATACGCAGTATTTT. It yields the protein CASSGSRGADTQYF.

This clonotype was picked up a small number of times. V gene TRBV2 combines with J gene TRBJ2-7, with D perhaps given as TRBD1 or TRBD2 (5 bases each). Germline CDR1 and CDR2: SNHLY and FYNNEI. CDR3 size: 14 residues. The ends were cut back, 8 bases at V and 0 bases at J, with 14 bases in the middle. The CDR3 DNA is TGTGCCAGCGCCGGGACCCAGAGCTCCTACGAGCAGTACTTC. It codes for CASAGTQSSYEQYF.

The rearrangement links TRBV5-6 to TRBJ2-3; 8 bases fit TRBD1. CDR1 is SGHDT and CDR2 is YYEEEE in the germline V gene. The CDR3 loop spans 15 amino acids. Trimming at V came to 0 bases and at J to 4 bases, leaving 4 bases not matched to a gene. The CDR3 reads CASSLGTGSADTQYF. The CDR3 bases are TGTGCCAGCAGCTTGGGGACAGGGTCCGCAGATACGCAGTATTTT. The variable domain in full, completed from reference TRBV5-6 and TRBJ2-3, reads DAGVTQSPTHLIKTRGQQVTLRCSPKSGHDTVSWYQQALGQGPQFIFQYYEEEERQRGNFPDRFSGHQFPNYSSELNVNALLLGDSALYLCASSLGTGSADTQYFGPGTRLTVL.

In this sample, this clonotype turned up a few times. The CDR3 DNA sequence: TGTGCCAGCAGCTTAGCCAAAAACATTCAGTACTTC. This encodes CASSLAKNIQYF. V and J are TRBV6-6 and TRBJ2-4; D is ambiguous. Germline V lookup: CDR1 MNHNY, CDR2 SVGAGI (reference sequence). V was cut by 6 bases and J by 0 bases, with 3 bases left in between. CDR3 length equals 12 residues.

In its sample, this clonotype was seen many times. This sequence joins TRBV7-9 and TRBJ1-1; D is possibly TRBD1 (5 bases). Germline-derived CDR1 and CDR2 are SEHNR and FQNEAQ (reference sequence). V lost 1 base and J lost 0, with 6 bases in between. This CDR3 is 14 amino acids long. CDR3 amino acids: CASSLGQLNTEAFF. In DNA form, the CDR3 reads TGTGCCAGCAGCTTAGGACAGCTGAACACTGAAGCTTTCTTT.

This clonotype was counted a few times. The chain carries TRBV7-6 and TRBJ2-1; 10 positions match TRBD2. CDR3 length: 15 residues. V dropped 5 bases and J dropped 6; count of bases not matched to a gene: 7. Germline-derived CDR1 and CDR2 are SGHVS and FNYEAQ. The CDR3: CASSALSGGANEQFF. In DNA form, the CDR3 reads TGTGCCAGCAGCGCCCTCAGCGGGGGGGCCAATGAGCAGTTCTTC.

CDR3 sequence: CASSLPGHRNEQFF. As DNA, the CDR3 is TGTGCCAGCAGTTTGCCGGGACATAGAAATGAGCAGTTCTTC. The rearrangement uses TRBV12-3 or TRBV12-4 and TRBJ2-1, with a tentative D call TRBD1 (6 bases). This CDR3 comprises 14 residues. Trimming took 3 bases from V and 7 from J, leaving 13 bases between them.

The sample holds many counts of this clonotype. The chain joins TRBV27 to TRBJ2-3, with 10 positions matching TRBD2. The CDR3 has 14 amino acids. Germline V gene sequence: CDR1 MNHEY, CDR2 SMNVEV (reference sequence). The ends lost 8 bases at V and 5 bases at J; junction bases unmatched: 7. The CDR3 coding sequence is TGTGCCAGCTCATGGGCTAGCGGGGGAGATACGCAGTATTTT. Translating gives CASSWASGGDTQYF.

The CDR3 protein is CAWSVGGAGVGDTQYF. The CDR3 nucleotides read TGTGCCTGGAGTGTGGGTGGAGCGGGGGTTGGAGATACGCAGTATTTT. The rearrangement links TRBV30 to TRBJ2-3; 8 nucleotides agree with TRBD2. V trimming: 0 bases; J trimming: 5 bases; junction bases outside the gene matches: 10. The CDR3 runs to 16 residues. Per the germline V gene, CDR1 is GTSNPN and CDR2 is SVGIG (reference sequence).

There are a few counts of this clonotype. The chain joins TRBV4-3 to TRBJ1-4, with TRBD1 matching 8 bases. This CDR3 comprises 15 residues. Germline CDR1 reads LGHNA; CDR2 reads YSLEER. The trim removed 2 bases at V and 7 bases at J, leaving 6 bases unmatched. The CDR3 nucleotides read TGCGCCAGCAGCCAAACCCAGGGGGCGTTTGAAAAACTGTTTTTT. It translates to CASSQTQGAFEKLFF.